This TCR beta chain was identified in a study of cytomegalovirus exposure and HLA in healthy donors (dated by TCRdb to 2017 to 2019). With respect to the entire study: In an earlier analysis of 587 of the donors, under 300 Gb of sequence data and some 120 million unique TCR beta sequences from roughly 200 million T cells were reported. Every discovery cohort repertoire had been produced on one sequencing platform. Donor age, sex, ethnicity and CMV serostatus were compiled alongside the repertoire data. The study aimed to test whether cataloging public T cell receptors could reveal signatures of past pathogen exposure. Both class I and class II loci were covered by HLA typing, at four-digit resolution. Rather than drawing on any new phenotypic data, the later analysis identified candidate immune exposures from TCR beta sequences and the way those sequences occurred across donors. Several DR-DQ haplotypes were treated as single units for association and clustering because of strong linkage in the cohort. A later analysis re-analyzed previously published TCR beta repertoires from several hundred donors and added high-resolution HLA genotyping to study TCR occurrence patterns. An early release that covered about 600 HLA-typed donors contained approximately 300 gigabases of sequencing data and 65 million to 100 million unique TCR sequences. Typing coverage differed by locus: A, B, C, DRB1 and DQB1 were typed in roughly 620-630 donors, DQA1 in 500 to 550, DPA1 in 600 to 610, and DPB1 in 450 to 480. To predict cytomegalovirus infection status, the study brought together high-throughput TCR immunosequencing, statistical association of individual TCRs with disease status, and machine learning. Using immunosequencing, the study profiled T cell repertoires from some 670 subjects and related those repertoires to cytomegalovirus serostatus. Of the approximately 400 genotyped donors, approximately 80% were placed in the genetic ancestry cluster associated with self-reported Caucasian donors. A later genetic analysis took genome-wide SNP genotypes for about three fifths of the roughly 670 donors and used that subset as a discovery cohort. A separate validation cohort of about 110 different subjects was used in addition to the roughly 670-subject first cohort. In an earlier analysis of a few hundred of the donors, high-throughput TCR beta sequencing was used to judge whether each TCR beta V gene segment behaved as functional or pseudogenic. Across 398 genotyped donors of the cohort, an average of roughly 250,000 unique TCR beta nucleotide sequences per donor were sequenced, and approximately 17% of those sequences were non-productive. Overall study results and their limits: Three of the identified cytomegalovirus-associated TCR beta chains were confirmed in vitro to be specific for cytomegalovirus antigens. For the cohort, immune exposure information was limited to CMV serostatus. A later genetic analysis associated a missense DCLRE1C variant with V-gene and J-gene trimming of TCR beta chains, and an independent cohort replicated the association. HLA typing was unavailable for some donors at each locus, so association tests used only the typed subset. A further reported finding was that TCR beta sequences accurately predicted the HLA-A and HLA-B alleles for most subjects in the first cohort. A later analysis reported that several top co-occurrence clusters appeared linked to parvovirus B19, influenza, CMV and Epstein-Barr virus. In a later analysis, most CMV-associated TCR beta chains were found to appear HLA-restricted, with HLA associations seemingly driven largely by CMV exposure. In a later analysis, about 17,000 TCR beta sequences were associated with specific HLA alleles at a false discovery rate of 0.05. Most TCR sequences were observed very rarely across donors, whereas some public TCRs were present in many individuals. In the study, around 160 TCR beta chains were listed as associated with cytomegalovirus. The classifier was reported to diagnose cytomegalovirus status with high specificity and sensitivity in both the original cohort and the validation cohort. Correlated functional status among segregating V segments might reflect linkage disequilibrium, but an unknown experimental factor could not be ruled out. Broadly in line with IMGT annotations, most TCR beta V segments showed up in productive rearrangements about 90% or about 30% of the time in an earlier analysis of approximately 640 of the donors. The 87-base-pair reads could not distinguish some IMGT-functional V segments, including TRBV6-2 and TRBV6-3, so those segments were excluded. This cohort had only TCR beta chains sequenced, and the lack of alpha or paired-chain data limited which features could be detected. In a later analysis, the rate of TCR association differed among HLA loci, with DRB1 alleles having the most associated TCRs and HLA-C alleles having the fewest. Because counts were too low, about 18 rarely observed V segments, including chromosome 9 orphons, were excluded from the earlier analysis of fewer than 650 of the donors. Assigning TCR associations to individual alleles was difficult when HLA alleles, especially DR and DQ, strongly co-occurred. A cluster of highly shared sequence variants was judged likely to represent a technical artifact of the sequencing pipeline. The authors suggested that the approach could potentially be extended to other disease states and immunological phenotypes. In a later genetic analysis, fewer N-insertions in productive TCRs were reported among donors in an Asian-associated ancestry cluster than the roughly 710-donor mean. In a later analysis, HLA-associated TCR beta chains were found to be more clonally expanded and to have lower generation probabilities than equally common non-associated chains. Roughly uniform sequencing depth across donors was assumed in presence/absence analyses, although this assumption may not hold.

Concerning this clone itself: This clone's antigen is unknown. Base qualities are not recorded, but no much larger clone differs from it by a single base.

Library preparation was by the immunoSEQ multiplex PCR assay. A mixture of 60 forward primers for TCR Vbeta segments and 13 reverse primers for TCR Jbeta segments was used in the multiplex PCR. The CDR3 region of rearranged TCR beta genes was amplified from genomic DNA with a multiplex PCR assay. The amplified TCR beta libraries were sequenced on the Illumina HiSeq System as 87-base-pair reads. The authors' analysis ran thus. Across the 700 or so repertoires, a later analysis counted some 81 million unique TCR beta chains, 9 million to 14 million of which were shared by at least two donors. Raw reads were error-corrected and collapsed into unique sequences with a nearest-neighbor algorithm that merged closely related sequences to remove PCR and sequencing errors. CDR3 sequences were aligned to IMGT reference sequences to assign V, D and J gene segments. For a sequence to be retained, a match of at least six nucleotides was required to both a V gene segment and a J gene segment. Rearrangements were called productive when the CDR3 lacked stop codons and stayed in frame with V and J; all others were non-productive. CDR3 was defined by IMGT convention, running from the second conserved V-encoded cysteine to the conserved J-encoded phenylalanine. In an earlier analysis of around 570 of the donors, sequences lacking an unambiguous match to a single V gene segment were excluded. An earlier analysis of 587 of the donors called V segments functional above 56.7% productive rearrangements and segregating when the between-donor standard deviation exceeded 5%. A statistical classification framework was built for diagnosing cytomegalovirus status from the catalog of TCR beta chain sequences. V and J gene assignment, in a later analysis, came from comparing TCR nucleotide sequences with IMGT/GENE-DB human TR gene sequences. Using the TCRdist pipeline, a later analysis assigned CDR3 sequences along with most-parsimonious VDJ recombination scenarios. A later analysis defined each TCR beta chain by its CDR3 amino acid sequence plus V-gene family, and excluded reads lacking a unique V-gene family. As a way to deal with suspected cross-contamination and a sequencing artifact, a later analysis dropped more than 500 nucleotide sequences that were highly shared and had low generation probability. In a later analysis, a clonal expansion index for each public chain was calculated from normalized within-repertoire ranks of inferred template counts. In a later analysis, generation probabilities were computed with a VDJ recombination model fitted to out-of-frame rearrangements, and the resulting probabilities were checked against IGoR. In a later analysis, TCR-TCR, TCR-HLA and TCR-CMV co-occurrence was scored with hypergeometric tests, and a repertoire-size bias correction was applied to TCR pairs. False discovery rates were estimated in a later analysis by permuting HLA or CMV assignments 20 times. In a later analysis, co-occurring TCRs were grouped using DBSCAN, with TCRdist sequence similarity added in when clustering inside HLA-allele-positive subsets. Co-occurrence clustering excluded repertoires with fewer than 30,000 or more than 120,000 public chains, plus five with anomalous nucleotide sharing. Entries here come from immuneACCESS through TCRdb and include only in-frame sequences with V and J called. Some clones fail to appear in such tables; in the studies checked, an unresolved V gene covers under half of the shortfall, and the cause of the remainder is unknown. That table is the source of V, J and clone size, and D and trimming were worked out from the DNA. For this sample there are approximately 200,000 clones; about four fifths appear just once. 4.5% to 7.5% of the sample is taken by the ten largest.

The cohort consisted of 600 to 700 healthy bone marrow donors. At the time of sampling, all cohort members were nominally healthy, though unrecorded immune exposures were likely present. The donor tested CMV seropositive and was one of the 289 seropositive cohort members. Every donor gave a peripheral blood sample, and the peripheral blood mononuclear cells from that sample were used for TCR beta sequencing. The Qiagen DNeasy Blood Extraction Kit was used to extract genomic DNA from the blood cell samples. CDR1 is given as KGHSH and CDR2 as LQKENI, both from the germline V gene. V is clipped by 5 bases and J by 1 base, and the sequence between their germline boundaries is 21 bases long. CDR3 length: 18 amino acids, cysteine to phenylalanine. The CDR3 DNA has 54 bases and is translated from base 1.

The chain is encoded by TRBV18 joined to TRBJ1-5; TRBD1 is possibly the D segment (6 matching bases). The sequenced sample consisted of PBMCs. The source is a woman aged 30 to 39 in good health and CMV-seropositive. The bases are TGTGCCAGCTCAAAGACAGGTCCGGATATATGGAGCAATCAGCCCCAGCATTTT. This codes for CASSKTGPDIWSNQPQHF.